This T cell receptor beta chain was obtained from a study of blood T cell repertoires in COVID-19. Study as a whole: T cells, B-cell-depleted T cells, or PBMCs supplied cDNA or gDNA.

CDR1 SGHNT and CDR2 YYREEE come from the germline V gene (reference sequence). The length of the CDR3 is 16 residues. The ends were cut back, 3 bases at V and 0 bases at J, with 12 bases in the middle. In the authors' methods: Using reference gene primer amplification, nucleated cell counts were estimated. The table came from immunoSEQ multiplex PCR; TCRdb's copy has only in-frame clones and leaves some out. V and J calls and clone size are copied from that table; D and trimming were computed from the DNA. The table lists more than 4,000 clones, more than 70% of them singletons. Material: peripheral blood. V and J are TRBV5-4 and TRBJ2-2; D unclear. This TCR derives from a woman of 80 years or more with acute or convalescent COVID-19. CDR3 bases: TGTGCCAGCAGCTCACACAGCCCCGCGAACACCGGGGAGCTGTTTTTT. Translated, it gives CASSSHSPANTGELFF.